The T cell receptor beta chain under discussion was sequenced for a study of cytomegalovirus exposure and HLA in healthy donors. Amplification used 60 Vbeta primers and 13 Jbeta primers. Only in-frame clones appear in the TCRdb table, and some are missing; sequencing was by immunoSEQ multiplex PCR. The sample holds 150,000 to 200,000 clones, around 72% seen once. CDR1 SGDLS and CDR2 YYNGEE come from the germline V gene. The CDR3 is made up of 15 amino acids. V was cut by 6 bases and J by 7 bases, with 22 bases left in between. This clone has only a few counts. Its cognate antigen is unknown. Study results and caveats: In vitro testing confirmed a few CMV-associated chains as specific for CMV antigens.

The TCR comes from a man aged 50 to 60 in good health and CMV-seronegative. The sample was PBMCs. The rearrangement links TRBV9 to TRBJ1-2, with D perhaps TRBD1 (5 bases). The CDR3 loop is CASTLTSDNLAGYTF. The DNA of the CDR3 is TGTGCCAGCACCCTTACCTCGGACAATTTGGCTGGCTACACCTTC. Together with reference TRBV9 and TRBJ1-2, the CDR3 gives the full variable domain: DSGVTQTPKHLITATGQRVTLRCSPRSGDLSVYWYQQSLDQGLQFLIQYYNGEERAKGNILERFSAQQFPDLHSELNLSSLELGDSALYFCASTLTSDNLAGYTFGSGTRLTVV.